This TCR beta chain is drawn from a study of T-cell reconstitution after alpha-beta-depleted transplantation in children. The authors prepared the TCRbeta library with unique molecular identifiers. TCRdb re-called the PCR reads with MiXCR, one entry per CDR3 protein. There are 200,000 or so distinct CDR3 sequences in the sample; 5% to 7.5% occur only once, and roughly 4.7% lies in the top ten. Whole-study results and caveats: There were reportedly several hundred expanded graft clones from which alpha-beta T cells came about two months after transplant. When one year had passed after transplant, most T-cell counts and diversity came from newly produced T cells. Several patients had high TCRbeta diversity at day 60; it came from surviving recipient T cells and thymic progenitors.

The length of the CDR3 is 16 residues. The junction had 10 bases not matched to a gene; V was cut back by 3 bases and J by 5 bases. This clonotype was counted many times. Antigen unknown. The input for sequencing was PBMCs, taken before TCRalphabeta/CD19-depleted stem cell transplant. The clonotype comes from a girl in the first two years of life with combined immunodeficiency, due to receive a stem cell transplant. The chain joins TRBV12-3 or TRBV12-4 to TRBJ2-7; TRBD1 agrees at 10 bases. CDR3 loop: CASSFSGTGAFHEQYF. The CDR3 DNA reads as TGTGCCAGCAGTTTTTCCGGGACAGGGGCTTTCCACGAGCAGTACTTC.